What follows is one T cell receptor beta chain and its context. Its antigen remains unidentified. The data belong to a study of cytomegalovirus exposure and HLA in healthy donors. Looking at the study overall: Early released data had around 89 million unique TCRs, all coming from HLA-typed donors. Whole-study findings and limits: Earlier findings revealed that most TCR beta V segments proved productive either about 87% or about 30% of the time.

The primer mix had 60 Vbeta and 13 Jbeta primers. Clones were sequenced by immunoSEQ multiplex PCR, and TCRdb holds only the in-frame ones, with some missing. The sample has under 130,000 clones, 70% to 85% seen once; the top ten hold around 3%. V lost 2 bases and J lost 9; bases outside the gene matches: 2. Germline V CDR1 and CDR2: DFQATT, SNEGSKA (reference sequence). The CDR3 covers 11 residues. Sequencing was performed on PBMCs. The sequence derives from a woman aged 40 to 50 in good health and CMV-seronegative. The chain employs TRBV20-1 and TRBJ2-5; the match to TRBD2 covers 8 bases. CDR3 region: CSARSGSPQYF. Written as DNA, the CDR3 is TGCAGTGCTAGAAGCGGGAGCCCCCAGTACTTC.